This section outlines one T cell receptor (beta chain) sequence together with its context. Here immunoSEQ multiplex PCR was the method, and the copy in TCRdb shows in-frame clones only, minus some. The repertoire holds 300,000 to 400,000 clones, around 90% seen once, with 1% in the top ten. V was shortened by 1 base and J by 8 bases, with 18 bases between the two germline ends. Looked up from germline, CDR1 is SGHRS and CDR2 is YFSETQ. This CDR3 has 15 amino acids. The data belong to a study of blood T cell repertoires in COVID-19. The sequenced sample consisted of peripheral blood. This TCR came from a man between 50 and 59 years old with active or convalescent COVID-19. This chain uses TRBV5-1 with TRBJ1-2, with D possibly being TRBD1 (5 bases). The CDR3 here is CASSLHQGSGRGYTF. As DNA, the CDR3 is TGCGCCAGCAGCTTGCATCAGGGTAGTGGACGAGGCTACACCTTC.